This TCR beta chain comes out of a study of STAT5B mutations in CD4+ large granular lymphocyte leukemia. Study conclusions and caveats: Without HLA matching, higher CD4+ than CD8+ T-LGLL clonality could reflect small sample size.

Concerning this clone: As yet, its antigen is unknown.

Some clones are missing from TCRdb's copy, which holds only in-frame ones; the method was immunoSEQ multiplex PCR. Of about 22,000 clones detected, roughly 82% appear once; the ten largest clones hold under 10%. CDR1 GTSNPN and CDR2 SVGIG come from the germline V gene (reference sequence). The CDR3 extends over 13 amino acids. The source material was CD4+ T cells from blood buffy coats. The V gene is TRBV30, the J gene TRBJ2-3; 8 bases agree with TRBD1. The sequence was obtained from a human donor in good health. The CDR3, as DNA: TGTGCTTCGACAGGGGTTGGCCAGGATACGCAGTATTTT. This sequence encodes CASTGVGQDTQYF.